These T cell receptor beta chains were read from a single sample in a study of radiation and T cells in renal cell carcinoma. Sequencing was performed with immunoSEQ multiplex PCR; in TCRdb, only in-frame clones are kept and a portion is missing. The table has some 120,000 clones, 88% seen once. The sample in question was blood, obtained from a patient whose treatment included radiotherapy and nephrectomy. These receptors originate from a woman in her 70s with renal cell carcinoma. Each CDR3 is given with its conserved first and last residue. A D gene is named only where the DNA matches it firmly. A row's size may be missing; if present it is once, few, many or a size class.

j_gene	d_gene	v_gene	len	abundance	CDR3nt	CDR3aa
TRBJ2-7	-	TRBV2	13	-	TGTGCCAGCAGTGAATTGCGCTCCTACGAGCAGTACTTC	CASSELRSYEQYF
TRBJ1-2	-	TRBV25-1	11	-	TGTGCCAGCAGTGACCTATATGGCTACACCTTC	CASSDLYGYTF
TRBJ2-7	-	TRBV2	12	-	TGTGCCAGCAGCCCCCAGATATACGAGCAGTACTTC	CASSPQIYEQYF
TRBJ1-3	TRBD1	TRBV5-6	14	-	TGTGCCAGCAGCTCAGGGACAGCTGGAAACACCATATATTTT	CASSSGTAGNTIYF
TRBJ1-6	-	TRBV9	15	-	TGTGCCAGCAGCCCTACCGCGGGGGGTGGTTCACCCCTCCACTTT	CASSPTAGGGSPLHF
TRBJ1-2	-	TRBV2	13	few	TGTGCCAGCAGGGGGGACGGGAACTATGGCTACACCTTC	CASRGDGNYGYTF
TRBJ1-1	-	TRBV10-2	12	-	TGCGCCAGCAATGAGGGCAACACTGAAGCTTTCTTT	CASNEGNTEAFF
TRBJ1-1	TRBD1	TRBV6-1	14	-	TGTGCCAGCAGTGAAGCGGGGACAGGTTCTGAAGCTTTCTTT	CASSEAGTGSEAFF
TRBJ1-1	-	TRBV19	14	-	TGTGCCAGTAGTACCCGCGACGGGAACACTGAAGCTTTCTTT	CASSTRDGNTEAFF
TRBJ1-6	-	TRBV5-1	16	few	TGCGCCAGCAGCTTCTCTTCGACAGGCGGTAGCTCACCCCTCCACTTT	CASSFSSTGGSSPLHF
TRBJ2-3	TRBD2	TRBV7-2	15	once	TGTGCCAGCAGCAAGACTAGCGGGGGGGCTGATACGCAGTATTTT	CASSKTSGGADTQYF
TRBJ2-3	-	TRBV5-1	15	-	TGCGCCAGCAGCTTGGCAGTGGGTAGCACAGATACGCAGTATTTT	CASSLAVGSTDTQYF
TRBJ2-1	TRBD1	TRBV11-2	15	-	TGTGCCAGCAGCCCGGACAGGGGGTCCTACAATGAGCAGTTCTTC	CASSPDRGSYNEQFF
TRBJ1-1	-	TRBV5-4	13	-	TGTGCCAGCAGCTGGAGACAGAACACTGAAGCTTTCTTT	CASSWRQNTEAFF
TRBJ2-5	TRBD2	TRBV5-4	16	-	TGTGCCAGCAGCCCACCGGGGGGTTTCCTTCAAGAGACCCAGTACTTC	CASSPPGGFLQETQYF
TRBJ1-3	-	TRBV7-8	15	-	TGTGCCAGCAGCTTAGGACAGGCTTCTGGAAACACCATATATTTT	CASSLGQASGNTIYF
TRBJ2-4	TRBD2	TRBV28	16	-	TGTGCCAGCAGTTTTTTAGCGGGGGGAGCCAAAAACATTCAGTACTTC	CASSFLAGGAKNIQYF
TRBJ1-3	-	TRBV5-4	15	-	TGTGCCAGCAGCCGGACAGTTGGCTCTGGAAACACCATATATTTT	CASSRTVGSGNTIYF
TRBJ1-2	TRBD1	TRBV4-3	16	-	TGCGCCAGCAGCCAAAGACCGGGACAGGGGGCTGATGGCTACACCTTC	CASSQRPGQGADGYTF
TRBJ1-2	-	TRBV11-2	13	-	TGTGCCAGCAGCCCGGGCGGGCTACAAGGCTACACCTTC	CASSPGGLQGYTF
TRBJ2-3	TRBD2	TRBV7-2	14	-	TGTGCCAGCAGCCCGAGGACTAGCGGGCATACGCAGTATTTT	CASSPRTSGHTQYF
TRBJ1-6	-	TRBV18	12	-	TGTGCCAGCTCACTAAATAATTCACCCCTCCACTTT	CASSLNNSPLHF
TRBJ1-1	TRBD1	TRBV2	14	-	TGTGCCAGCAGTCCGGACAGGCTGAACACTGAAGCTTTCTTT	CASSPDRLNTEAFF
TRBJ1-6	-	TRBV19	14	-	TGTGCCAGTCGACGGGGGCCGGAGAATTCACCCCTCCACTTT	CASRRGPENSPLHF
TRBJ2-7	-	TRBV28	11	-	TGTGCCAGCAGTTTTAAGGTCGAGCAGTACTTC	CASSFKVEQYF
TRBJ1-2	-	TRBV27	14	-	TGTGCCAGCAGTTTAGCCAGAACCAACTATGGCTACACCTTC	CASSLARTNYGYTF
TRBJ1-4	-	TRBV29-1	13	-	TGCAGCGTTGGGGCAGGGTTTTATGAAAAACTGTTTTTT	CSVGAGFYEKLFF
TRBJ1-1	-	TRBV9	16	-	TGTGCCAGCAGCCCCCAGGGTCCACCCACGGGGACTGAAGCTTTCTTT	CASSPQGPPTGTEAFF
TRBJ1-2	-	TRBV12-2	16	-	TGTGCAAGTCGCTTAGCGGGACAGGTGGAGGAGTATGGCTACACCTTC	CASRLAGQVEEYGYTF
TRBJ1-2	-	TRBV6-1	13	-	TGTGCCAGCAGTATAGGGGGGGAGTATGGCTACACCTTC	CASSIGGEYGYTF
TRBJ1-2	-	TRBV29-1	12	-	TGCAGCGTTGAAAGGCAGGGAGATGGCTACACCTTC	CSVERQGDGYTF
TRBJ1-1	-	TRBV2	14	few	TGTGCCAGCAGCGGACAGTCCTTGAACACTGAAGCTTTCTTT	CASSGQSLNTEAFF
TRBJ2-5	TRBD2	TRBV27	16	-	TGTGCCAGCAGTCTAACCGCTCTAGCGGGGGGTGAGACCCAGTACTTC	CASSLTALAGGETQYF
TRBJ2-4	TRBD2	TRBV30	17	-	TGTGCCTGGAGTACACGGACTAGCGGGAGTGCCAAAAACATTCAGTACTTC	CAWSTRTSGSAKNIQYF
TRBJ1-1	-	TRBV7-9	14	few	TGTGCCAGCAGCTTGGACGGTGGGGACACTGAAGCTTTCTTT	CASSLDGGDTEAFF
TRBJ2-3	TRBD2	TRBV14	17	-	TGTGCCAGCAGCGTAGTAACTAGCGGGACTTACACAGATACGCAGTATTTT	CASSVVTSGTYTDTQYF
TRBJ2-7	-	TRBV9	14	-	TGTGCCAGCAGCGCAGGACAGCAAGGCTACGAGCAGTACTTC	CASSAGQQGYEQYF
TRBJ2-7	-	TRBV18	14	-	TGTGCCAGCTCACGGGTTACCGGGTTGGACGAGCAGTACTTC	CASSRVTGLDEQYF
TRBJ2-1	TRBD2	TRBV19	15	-	TGTGCCAGTAGTATGCGGACTAGCGGGGGTAGTGAGCAGTTCTTC	CASSMRTSGGSEQFF
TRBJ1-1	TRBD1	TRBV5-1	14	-	TGCGCCAGCAGCTTGGGCAGGGGGGACACTGAAGCTTTCTTT	CASSLGRGDTEAFF
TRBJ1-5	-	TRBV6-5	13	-	TGTGCCAGCAGTTCCGAATCAGGGCAGCCCCAGCATTTT	CASSSESGQPQHF
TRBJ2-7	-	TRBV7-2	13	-	TGTGCCAGCAGCCTGGACCGCTCCTACGAGCAGTACTTC	CASSLDRSYEQYF
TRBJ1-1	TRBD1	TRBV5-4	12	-	TGTGCCAGCAGCTTTGACAGGGGTGAAGCTTTCTTT	CASSFDRGEAFF
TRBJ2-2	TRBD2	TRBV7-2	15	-	TGTGCCAGCAGCTTTAAAGCGGGGGGCGCCGGGGAGCTGTTTTTT	CASSFKAGGAGELFF
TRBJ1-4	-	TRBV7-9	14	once	TGTGCCAGCAGCCCCTCGGACCGAAGTGAAAAACTGTTTTTT	CASSPSDRSEKLFF
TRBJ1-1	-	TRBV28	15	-	TGTGCCAGCAGTCCCATCCCCCCCGAGGACACTGAAGCTTTCTTT	CASSPIPPEDTEAFF
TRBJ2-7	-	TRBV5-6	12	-	TGTGCCAGCAGCTTGTCCAACTACGAGCAGTACTTC	CASSLSNYEQYF
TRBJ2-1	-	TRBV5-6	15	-	TGTGCCAGCAGCTCGGTGGCCAGAAGGTACAATGAGCAGTTCTTC	CASSSVARRYNEQFF
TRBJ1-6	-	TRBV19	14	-	TGTGCCAGTAGTATTGGCTCCTATAATTCACCCCTCCACTTT	CASSIGSYNSPLHF
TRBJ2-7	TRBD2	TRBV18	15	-	TGTGCCAGCTCCCTCTCGGGAGGGGTCTCCTACGAGCAGTACTTC	CASSLSGGVSYEQYF
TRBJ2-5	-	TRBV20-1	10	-	TGCAGTGCCTATTTCGAGACCCAGTACTTC	CSAYFETQYF
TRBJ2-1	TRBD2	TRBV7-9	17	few	TGTGCCAGCAGCTTAGGTCGACTAGCTAGCTCCTACAATGAGCAGTTCTTC	CASSLGRLASSYNEQFF
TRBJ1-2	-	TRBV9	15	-	TGTGCCAGCAGCGTAGACCCAGGCGTGATCTATGGCTACACCTTC	CASSVDPGVIYGYTF
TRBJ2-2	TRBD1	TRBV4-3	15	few	TGCGCCAGCAGCCAAGCTGGGACAGGGGCCGGGGAGCTGTTTTTT	CASSQAGTGAGELFF
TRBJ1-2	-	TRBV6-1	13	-	TGTGCCAGCAGGGCGACTGGTAACTATGGCTACACCTTC	CASRATGNYGYTF
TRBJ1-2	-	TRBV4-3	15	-	TGCGCCAGCAGCCAAGATGAGGGGGTAAGGTATGGCTACACCTTC	CASSQDEGVRYGYTF
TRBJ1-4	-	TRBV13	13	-	TGTGCCAGCAGCGGCCGGGACGGTGAAAAACTGTTTTTT	CASSGRDGEKLFF
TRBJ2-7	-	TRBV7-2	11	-	TGTGCCAGCAGCCACAGGGACGAGCAGTACTTC	CASSHRDEQYF
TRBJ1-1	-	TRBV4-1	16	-	TGCGCCAGCAGCCAAGTCAGTTTCGGGAGAGGGTCTGAAGCTTTCTTT	CASSQVSFGRGSEAFF